The sequence of this T cell receptor beta chain was determined in a study of metastatic and nonmetastatic thyroid tumors. Study information: Across blood and tumor or nodule tissue, repertoires from malignant and benign thyroid patients were compared with one another.

Patients were all untreated before their thyroid surgery. The germline V gene encodes CDR1 KGHSH and CDR2 LQKENI. CDR3 length equals 16 residues. The trim removed 2 bases at V and 2 bases at J, leaving 4 bases unmatched. Methods used by the authors: Across clinicopathological groups, CDR3 differences served as the basis for building a distant-metastasis classifier for papillary thyroid cancer. TCRdb reassembled clones from the PCR reads with MiXCR. The V and J calls come from TCRdb's annotation, not from the publication. The table lists tens of thousands of clones, 9% to 13% of them singletons. Findings of the study overall: For both blood and tumor, malignant thyroid tumors reportedly showed significantly higher TCR beta diversity than benign nodules did.

With regard to this clone: Its cognate antigen is unknown.

This TCR was recovered from a male donor with papillary thyroid cancer or a benign thyroid nodule (not recorded which). Some clones in this sample may be carry-over from other donors' samples. The sample consisted of blood. V and J are TRBV18 and TRBJ2-2; TRBD2 aligns across 8 bases. CDR3 coding DNA: TGTGCCAGCTCACCATCCAGCGGGAGAAACACCGGGGAGCTGTTTTTT. Its translation: CASSPSSGRNTGELFF.